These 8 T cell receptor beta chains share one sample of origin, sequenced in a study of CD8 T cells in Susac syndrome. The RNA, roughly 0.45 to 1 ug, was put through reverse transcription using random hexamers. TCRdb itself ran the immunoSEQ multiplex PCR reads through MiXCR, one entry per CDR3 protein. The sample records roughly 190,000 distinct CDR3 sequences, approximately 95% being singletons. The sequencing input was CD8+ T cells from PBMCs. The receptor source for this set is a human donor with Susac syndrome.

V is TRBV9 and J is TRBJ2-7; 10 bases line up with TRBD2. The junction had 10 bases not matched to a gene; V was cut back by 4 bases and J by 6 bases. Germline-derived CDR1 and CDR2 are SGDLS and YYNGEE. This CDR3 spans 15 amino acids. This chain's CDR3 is CASSSSGGASGEQYF. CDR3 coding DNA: TGTGCCAGCAGCTCAAGCGGGGGGGCCAGTGGCGAGCAGTACTTC.

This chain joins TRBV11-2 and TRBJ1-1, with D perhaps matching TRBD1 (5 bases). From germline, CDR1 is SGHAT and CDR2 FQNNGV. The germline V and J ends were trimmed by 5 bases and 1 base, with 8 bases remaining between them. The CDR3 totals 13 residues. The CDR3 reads CASSDTGNTEAFF. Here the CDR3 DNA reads TGTGCCAGCAGCGATACAGGGAACACTGAAGCTTTCTTT.

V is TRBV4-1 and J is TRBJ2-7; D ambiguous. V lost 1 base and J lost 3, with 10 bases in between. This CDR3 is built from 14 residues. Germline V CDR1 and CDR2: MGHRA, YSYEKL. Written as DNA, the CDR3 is TGCGCCAGCAGCCAAGGGGAAGGAGACTACGAGCAGTACTTC. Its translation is CASSQGEGDYEQYF.

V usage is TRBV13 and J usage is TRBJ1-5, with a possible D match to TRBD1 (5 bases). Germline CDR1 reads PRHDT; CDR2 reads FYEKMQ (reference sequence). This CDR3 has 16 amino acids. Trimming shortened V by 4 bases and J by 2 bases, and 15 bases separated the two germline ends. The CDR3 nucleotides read TGTGCCAGCAGCTCTAGAGTCTCAGGGCGCAATCAGCCCCAGCATTTT. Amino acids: CASSSRVSGRNQPQHF.

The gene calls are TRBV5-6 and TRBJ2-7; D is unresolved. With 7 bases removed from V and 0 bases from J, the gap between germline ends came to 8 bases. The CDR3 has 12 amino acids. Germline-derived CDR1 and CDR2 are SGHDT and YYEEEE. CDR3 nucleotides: TGTGCCAGCGAGGCCTACTCCTACGAGCAGTACTTC. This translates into CASEAYSYEQYF.

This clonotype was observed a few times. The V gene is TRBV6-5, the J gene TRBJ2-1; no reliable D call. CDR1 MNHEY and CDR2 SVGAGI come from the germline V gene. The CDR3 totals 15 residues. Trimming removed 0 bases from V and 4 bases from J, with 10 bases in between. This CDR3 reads CASSYSSRLYNEQFF. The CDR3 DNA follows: TGTGCCAGCAGTTACTCGTCTCGATTGTACAATGAGCAGTTCTTC.

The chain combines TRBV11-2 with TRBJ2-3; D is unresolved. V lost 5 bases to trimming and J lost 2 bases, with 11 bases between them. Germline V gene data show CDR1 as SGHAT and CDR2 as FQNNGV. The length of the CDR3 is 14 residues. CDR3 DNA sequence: TGTGCCAGCAGCCCCAAACAGACCACAGATACGCAGTATTTT. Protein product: CASSPKQTTDTQYF. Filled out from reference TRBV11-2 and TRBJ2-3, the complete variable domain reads EAGVAQSPRYKIIEKRQSVAFWCNPISGHATLYWYQQILGQGPKLLIQFQNNGVVDDSQLPKDRFSAERLKGVDSTLKIQPAKLEDSAVYLCASSPKQTTDTQYFGPGTRLTVL.

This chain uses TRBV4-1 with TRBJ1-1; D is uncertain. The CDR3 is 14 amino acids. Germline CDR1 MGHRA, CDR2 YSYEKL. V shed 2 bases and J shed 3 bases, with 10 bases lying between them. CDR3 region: CASSQIPHYTEAFF. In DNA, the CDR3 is TGCGCCAGCAGCCAAATTCCGCATTACACTGAAGCTTTCTTT.